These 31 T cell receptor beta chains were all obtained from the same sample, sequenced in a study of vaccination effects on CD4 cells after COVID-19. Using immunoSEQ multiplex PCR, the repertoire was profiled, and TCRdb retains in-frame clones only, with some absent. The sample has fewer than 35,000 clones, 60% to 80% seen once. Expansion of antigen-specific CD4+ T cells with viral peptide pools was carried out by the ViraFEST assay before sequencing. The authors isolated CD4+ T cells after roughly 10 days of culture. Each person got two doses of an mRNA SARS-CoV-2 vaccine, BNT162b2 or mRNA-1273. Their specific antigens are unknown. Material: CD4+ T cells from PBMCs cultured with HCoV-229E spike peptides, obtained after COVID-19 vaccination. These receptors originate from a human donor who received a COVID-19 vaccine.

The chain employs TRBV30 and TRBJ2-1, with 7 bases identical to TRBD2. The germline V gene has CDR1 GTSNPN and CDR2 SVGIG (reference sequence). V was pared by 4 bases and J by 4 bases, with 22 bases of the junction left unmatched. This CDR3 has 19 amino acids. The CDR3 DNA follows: TGTGCCTGGAAAGCCGCGGCGGTGACTAGCCGTAAAACTTACAATGAGCAGTTCTTC. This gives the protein CAWKAAAVTSRKTYNEQFF.

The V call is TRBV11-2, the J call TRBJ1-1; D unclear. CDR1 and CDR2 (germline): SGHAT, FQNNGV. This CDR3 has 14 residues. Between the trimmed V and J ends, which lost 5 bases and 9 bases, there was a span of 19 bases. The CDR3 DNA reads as TGTGCCAGCAGCCCAAGTGGCGGACCAGGTAAAGCTTTCTTT. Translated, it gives CASSPSGGPGKAFF.

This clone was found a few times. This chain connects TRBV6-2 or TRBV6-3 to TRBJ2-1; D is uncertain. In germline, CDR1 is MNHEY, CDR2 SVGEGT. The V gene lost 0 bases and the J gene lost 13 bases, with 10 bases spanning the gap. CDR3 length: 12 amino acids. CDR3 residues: CASSYSQWSQFF. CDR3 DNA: TGTGCCAGCAGTTACTCCCAGTGGTCTCAGTTCTTC.

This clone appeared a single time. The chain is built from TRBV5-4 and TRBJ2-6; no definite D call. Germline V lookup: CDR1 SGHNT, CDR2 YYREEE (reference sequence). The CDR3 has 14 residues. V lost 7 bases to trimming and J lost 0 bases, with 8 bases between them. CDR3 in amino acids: CASLIDSGANVLTF. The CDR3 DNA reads TGTGCCAGCCTTATTGACTCTGGGGCCAACGTCCTGACTTTC. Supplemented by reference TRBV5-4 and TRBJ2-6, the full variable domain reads ETGVTQSPTHLIKTRGQQVTLRCSSQSGHNTVSWYQQALGQGPQFIFQYYREEENGRGNFPPRFSGLQFPNYSSELNVNALELDDSALYLCASLIDSGANVLTFGAGSRLTVL.

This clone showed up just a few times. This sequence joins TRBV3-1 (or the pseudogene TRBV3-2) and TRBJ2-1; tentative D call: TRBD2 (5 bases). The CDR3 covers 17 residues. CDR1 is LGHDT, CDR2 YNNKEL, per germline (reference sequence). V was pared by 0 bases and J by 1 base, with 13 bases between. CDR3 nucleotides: TGTGCCAGCAGCCAAGATTGGGCTAGCAAGTCCTACAATGAGCAGTTCTTC. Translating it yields CASSQDWASKSYNEQFF.

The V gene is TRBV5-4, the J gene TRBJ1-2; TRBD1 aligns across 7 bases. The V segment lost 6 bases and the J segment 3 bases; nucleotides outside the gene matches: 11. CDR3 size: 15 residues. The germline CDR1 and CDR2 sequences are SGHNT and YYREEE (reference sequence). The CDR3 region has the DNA TGTGCCAGCACACTTTCACAGGGGCAGGACTATGGCTACACCTTC. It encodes CASTLSQGQDYGYTF.

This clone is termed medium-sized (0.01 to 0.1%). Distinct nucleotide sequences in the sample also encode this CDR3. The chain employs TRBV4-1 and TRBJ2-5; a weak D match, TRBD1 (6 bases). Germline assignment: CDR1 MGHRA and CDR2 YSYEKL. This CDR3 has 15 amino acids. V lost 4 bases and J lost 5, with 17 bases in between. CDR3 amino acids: CASSPEDSPRETQYF. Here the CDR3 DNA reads TGCGCCAGCAGCCCTGAGGACAGCCCACGTGAGACCCAGTACTTC.

The CDR3 DNA reads as TGTGCCAGCAGTGAAAGAGGGACAGGCGGGTACAATGAGCAGTTCTTC. Its protein product is CASSERGTGGYNEQFF. V gene TRBV6-1 combines with J gene TRBJ2-1, with 8 nucleotides matching TRBD1. The ends lost 2 bases at V and 4 bases at J; junction bases unmatched: 7. The CDR3 is made up of 16 amino acids. The V gene's germline CDR1 is MNHNS and CDR2 SASEGT.

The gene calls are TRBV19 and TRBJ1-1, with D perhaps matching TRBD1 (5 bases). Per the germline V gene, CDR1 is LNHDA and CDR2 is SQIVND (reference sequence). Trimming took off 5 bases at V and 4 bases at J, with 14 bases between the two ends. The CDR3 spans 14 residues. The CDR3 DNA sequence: TGTGCCAGTAGTTTCCAGGGTGGGAGCACTGAAGCTTTCTTT. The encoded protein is CASSFQGGSTEAFF.

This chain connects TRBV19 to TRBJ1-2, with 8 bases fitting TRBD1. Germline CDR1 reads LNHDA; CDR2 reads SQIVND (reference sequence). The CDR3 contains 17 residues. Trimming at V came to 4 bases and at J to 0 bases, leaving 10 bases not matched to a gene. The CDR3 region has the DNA TGTGCCAGTAGTACAGGGGCAGGGGGCGAAGCTAACTATGGCTACACCTTC. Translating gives CASSTGAGGEANYGYTF.

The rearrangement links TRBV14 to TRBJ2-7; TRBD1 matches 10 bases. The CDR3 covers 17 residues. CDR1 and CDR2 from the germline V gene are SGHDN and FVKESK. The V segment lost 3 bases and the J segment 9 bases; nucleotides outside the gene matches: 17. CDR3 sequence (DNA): TGTGCCAGCAGCCACCAATACAGACAGGGGGCCCCTCTACTGCAGTACTTC. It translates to CASSHQYRQGAPLLQYF.

CDR3 in DNA: TGTGCCAGCAGCCACAGGGCCACTGAAGCTTTCTTT. Protein sequence: CASSHRATEAFF. The chain employs TRBV11-2 and TRBJ1-1; tentative D call: TRBD1 (6 bases). CDR3 length equals 12 residues. Germline-derived CDR1 and CDR2 are SGHAT and FQNNGV. Trimming removed 5 bases from V and 4 bases from J, with 8 bases in between.

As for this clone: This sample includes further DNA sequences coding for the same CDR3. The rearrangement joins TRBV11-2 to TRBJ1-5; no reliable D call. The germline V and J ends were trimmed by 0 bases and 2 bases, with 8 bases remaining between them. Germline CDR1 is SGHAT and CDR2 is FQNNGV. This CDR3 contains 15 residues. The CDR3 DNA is TGTGCCAGCAGCTTAGATCGGGGAGGCAATCAGCCCCAGCATTTT. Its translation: CASSLDRGGNQPQHF.

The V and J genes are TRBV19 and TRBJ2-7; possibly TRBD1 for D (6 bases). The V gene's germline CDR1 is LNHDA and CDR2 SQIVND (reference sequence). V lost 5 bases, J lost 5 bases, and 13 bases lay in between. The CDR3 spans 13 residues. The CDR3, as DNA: TGTGCCAGTAGTCCGACGAACAGGGACGAGCAGTACTTC. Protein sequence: CASSPTNRDEQYF.

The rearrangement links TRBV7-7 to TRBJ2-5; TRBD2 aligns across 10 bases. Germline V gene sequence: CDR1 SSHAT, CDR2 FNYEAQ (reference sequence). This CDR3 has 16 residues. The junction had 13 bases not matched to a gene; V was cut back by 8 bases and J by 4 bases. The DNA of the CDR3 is TGTGCCAGCTCCCCCACCCCACTAGCGGGGAGAGAGACCCAGTACTTC. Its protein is CASSPTPLAGRETQYF.

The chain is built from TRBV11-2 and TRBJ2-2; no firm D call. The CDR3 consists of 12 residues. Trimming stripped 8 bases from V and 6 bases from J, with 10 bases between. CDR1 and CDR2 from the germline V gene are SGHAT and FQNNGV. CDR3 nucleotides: TGTGCCAGCGTTTCGAGCCCCGGGGAGCTGTTTTTT. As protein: CASVSSPGELFF.

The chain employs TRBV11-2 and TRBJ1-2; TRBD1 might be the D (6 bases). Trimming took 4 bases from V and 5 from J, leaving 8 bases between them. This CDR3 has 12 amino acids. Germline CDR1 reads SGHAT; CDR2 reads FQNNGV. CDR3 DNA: TGTGCCAGCAGCTCAGGGACATATGGCTACACCTTC. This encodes CASSSGTYGYTF.

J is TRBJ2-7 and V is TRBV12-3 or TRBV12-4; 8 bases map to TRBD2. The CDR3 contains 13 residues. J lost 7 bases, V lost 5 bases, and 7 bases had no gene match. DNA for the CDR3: TGTGCCAGCAGTCAACTAGCGGCGGGGGAGCAGTACTTC. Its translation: CASSQLAAGEQYF.

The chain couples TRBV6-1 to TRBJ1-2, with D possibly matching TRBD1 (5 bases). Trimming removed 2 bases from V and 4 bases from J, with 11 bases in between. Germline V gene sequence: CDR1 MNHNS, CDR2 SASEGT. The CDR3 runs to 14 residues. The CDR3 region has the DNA TGTGCCAGCAGTGAACGTCAGGGAGGCTATGGCTACACCTTC. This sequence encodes CASSERQGGYGYTF.

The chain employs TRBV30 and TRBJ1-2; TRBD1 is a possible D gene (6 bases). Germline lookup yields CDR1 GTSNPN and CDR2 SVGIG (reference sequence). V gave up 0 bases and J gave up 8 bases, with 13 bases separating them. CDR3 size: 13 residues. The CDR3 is CAWSVRTGHGYTF. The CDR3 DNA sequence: TGTGCCTGGAGTGTAAGAACAGGGCACGGCTACACCTTC.

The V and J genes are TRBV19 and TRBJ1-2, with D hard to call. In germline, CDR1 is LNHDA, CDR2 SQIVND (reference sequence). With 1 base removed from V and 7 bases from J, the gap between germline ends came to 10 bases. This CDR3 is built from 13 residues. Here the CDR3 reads CASSIVGTAGYTF. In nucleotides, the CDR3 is TGTGCCAGTAGTATAGTCGGTACGGCTGGCTACACCTTC.

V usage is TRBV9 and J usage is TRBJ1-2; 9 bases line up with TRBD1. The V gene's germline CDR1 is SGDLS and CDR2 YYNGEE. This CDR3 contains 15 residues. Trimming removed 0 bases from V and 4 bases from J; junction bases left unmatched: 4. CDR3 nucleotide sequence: TGTGCCAGCAGCGTAGTGGGGACAGGGATCTATGGCTACACCTTC. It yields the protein CASSVVGTGIYGYTF. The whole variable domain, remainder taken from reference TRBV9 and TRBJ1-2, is DSGVTQTPKHLITATGQRVTLRCSPRSGDLSVYWYQQSLDQGLQFLIQYYNGEERAKGNILERFSAQQFPDLHSELNLSSLELGDSALYFCASSVVGTGIYGYTFGSGTRLTVV.

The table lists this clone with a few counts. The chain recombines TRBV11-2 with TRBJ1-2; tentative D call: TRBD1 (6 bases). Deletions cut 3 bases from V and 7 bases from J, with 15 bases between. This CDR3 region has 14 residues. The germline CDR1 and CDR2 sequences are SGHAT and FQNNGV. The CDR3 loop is CASSLGQGRGGYTF. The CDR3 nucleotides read TGTGCCAGCAGCTTGGGCCAGGGGAGAGGTGGCTACACCTTC.

This CDR3 reads CASSWDVPEAFF. The CDR3 DNA reads TGTGCCAGCAGCTGGGACGTGCCTGAAGCTTTCTTT. This chain joins TRBV7-9 and TRBJ1-1, with TRBD1 as a possible D gene (5 bases). Trimming took 4 bases from V and 6 from J, leaving 9 bases between them. The length of the CDR3 is 12 residues. Germline-derived CDR1 and CDR2 are SEHNR and FQNEAQ (reference sequence).

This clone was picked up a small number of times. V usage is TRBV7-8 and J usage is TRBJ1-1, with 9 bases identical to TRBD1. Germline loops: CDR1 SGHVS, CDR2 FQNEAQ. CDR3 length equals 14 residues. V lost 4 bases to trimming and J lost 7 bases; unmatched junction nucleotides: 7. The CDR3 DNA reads TGTGCCAGCAGCTCCTCGGACAGGGGCCGTGAAGCTTTCTTT. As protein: CASSSSDRGREAFF. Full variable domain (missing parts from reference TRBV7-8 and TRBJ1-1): GAGVSQSPRYKVAKRGQDVALRCDPISGHVSLFWYQQALGQGPEFLTYFQNEAQLDKSGLPSDRFFAERPEGSVSTLKIQRTQQEDSAVYLCASSSSDRGREAFFGQGTRLTVV.

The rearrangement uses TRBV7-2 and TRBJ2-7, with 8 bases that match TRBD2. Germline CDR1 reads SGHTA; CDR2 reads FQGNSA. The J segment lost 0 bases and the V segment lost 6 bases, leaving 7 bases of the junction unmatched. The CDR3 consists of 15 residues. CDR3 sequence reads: CASSRTSGSSYEQYF. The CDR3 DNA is TGTGCCAGCAGTCGTACTAGCGGAAGCTCCTACGAGCAGTACTTC.

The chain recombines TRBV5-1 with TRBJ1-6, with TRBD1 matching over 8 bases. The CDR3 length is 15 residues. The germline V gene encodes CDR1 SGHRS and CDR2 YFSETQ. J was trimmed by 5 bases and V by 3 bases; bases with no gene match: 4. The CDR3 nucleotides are TGCGCCAGCAGCTCCTCGGGACAGGATAATTCACCCCTCCACTTT. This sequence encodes CASSSSGQDNSPLHF.

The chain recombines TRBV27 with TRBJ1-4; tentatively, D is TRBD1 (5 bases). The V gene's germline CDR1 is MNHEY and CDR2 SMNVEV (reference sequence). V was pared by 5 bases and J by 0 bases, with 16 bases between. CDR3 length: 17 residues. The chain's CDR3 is CASSLRLGDPTNEKLFF. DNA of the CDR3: TGTGCCAGCAGTCTGAGGCTGGGGGACCCAACTAATGAAAAACTGTTTTTT. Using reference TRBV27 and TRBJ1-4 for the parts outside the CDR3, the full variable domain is EAQVTQNPRYLITVTGKKLTVTCSQNMNHEYMSWYRQDPGLGLRQIYYSMNVEVTDKGDVPEGYKVSRKEKRNFPLILESPSPNQTSLYFCASSLRLGDPTNEKLFFGSGTQLSVL.

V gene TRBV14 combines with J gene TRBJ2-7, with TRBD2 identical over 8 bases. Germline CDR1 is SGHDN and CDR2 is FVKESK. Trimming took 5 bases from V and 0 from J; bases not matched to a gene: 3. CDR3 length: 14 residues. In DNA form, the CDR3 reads TGTGCCAGCAGCGCGAGCGGGAGCTCCTACGAGCAGTACTTC. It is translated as CASSASGSSYEQYF. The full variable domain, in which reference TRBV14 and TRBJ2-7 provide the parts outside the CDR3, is EAGVTQFPSHSVIEKGQTVTLRCDPISGHDNLYWYRRVMGKEIKFLLHFVKESKQDESGMPNNRFLAERTGGTYSTLKVQPAELEDSGVYFCASSASGSSYEQYFGPGTRLTVT.

The CDR3 DNA follows: TGCGCCAGCAGACAGGACTATGGCTACACCTTC. This translates into CASRQDYGYTF. The gene calls are TRBV5-1 and TRBJ1-2; D possibly corresponds to TRBD1 (5 bases). V lost 5 bases to trimming and J lost 3 bases, with 5 bases between them. Germline V gene sequence: CDR1 SGHRS, CDR2 YFSETQ. CDR3 size: 11 residues.

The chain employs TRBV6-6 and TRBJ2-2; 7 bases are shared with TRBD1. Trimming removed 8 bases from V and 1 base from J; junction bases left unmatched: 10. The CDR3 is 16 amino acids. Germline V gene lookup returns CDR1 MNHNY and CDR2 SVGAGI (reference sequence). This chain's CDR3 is CASRSDGTENTGELFF. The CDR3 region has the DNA TGTGCCAGCCGATCAGACGGGACAGAGAACACCGGGGAGCTGTTTTTT.